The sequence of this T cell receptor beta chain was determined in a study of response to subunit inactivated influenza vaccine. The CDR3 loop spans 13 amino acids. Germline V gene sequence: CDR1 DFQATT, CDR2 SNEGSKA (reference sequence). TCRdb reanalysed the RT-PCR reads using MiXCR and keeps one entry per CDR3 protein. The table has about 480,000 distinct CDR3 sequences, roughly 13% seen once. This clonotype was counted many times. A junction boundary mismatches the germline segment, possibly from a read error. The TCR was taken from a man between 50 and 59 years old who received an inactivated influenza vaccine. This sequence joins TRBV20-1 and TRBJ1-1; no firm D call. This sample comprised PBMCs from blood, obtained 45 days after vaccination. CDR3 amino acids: CSPRVARNTEAFF. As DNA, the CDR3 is TGCAGTCCTAGGGTGGCGAGGAACACTGAAGCTTTCTTT.